This T cell receptor beta chain is from a study of T cells in Graves' hyperthyroidism and ophthalmopathy. Broader study findings: Ophthalmopathy onset followed model prediction by a median about six months. Most clonotypes expanded in thyroid above 0.001 were likewise present in blood.

The CDR3 contains 19 residues. Deletions cut 1 base from V and 0 bases from J, with 20 bases between. The germline V gene has CDR1 SGHRS and CDR2 YFSETQ. Ophthalmopathy cases scored 3 or more on the Clinical Activity Score and 4 or more on NOSPECS grade, with duration below 3 months. The TCR beta CDR3 regions underwent amplification using RNA transcripts as the source. TCR CDR3 underwent first-round RT-PCR with the HTBI primer set. Each CDR3 protein is one row after TCRdb ran MiXCR on the multiplex PCR reads. Here the sample spans roughly 600,000 distinct CDR3 sequences, roughly 15% being singletons. At least ten counts were recorded for this clonotype. What it binds is not known.

The sample taken for sequencing was blood. This receptor was taken from a woman between 45 and 65 years old with Graves' ophthalmopathy. This chain connects TRBV5-1 to TRBJ2-1; either TRBD1 or TRBD2 may fit D (6 bases each). CDR3 in DNA: TGCGCCAGCAGCTTGCGGGGGCGGGGCACCCGAAGCTCCTACAATGAGCAGTTCTTC. Translated: CASSLRGRGTRSSYNEQFF.